This T cell receptor beta chain was captured by sequencing in a study of memory CD4+ T cells and cytomegalovirus serostatus. Methods used by the authors: Out-of-frame sequences were removed, leaving roughly 2,200,000 distinct TCRbeta sequences. Repertoires were generated with immunoSEQ multiplex PCR, while TCRdb's copy carries only in-frame clones and drops some. The V and J calls and clone size come from that table; D and trimming were worked out from the DNA. This table has roughly 64,000 clones, 77% appearing once. Single viable CD3+CD4+CD8-CD45RO+ cells were sorted as the memory CD4+ T cells. Serostatus was set by detecting CMV pp150, pp28, p38, p52 IgG. Total CD4+ T cells were enriched by CD4 positive selection. CDR1 and CDR2 from the germline V gene are LGHNA and YNFKEQ. The germline V and J ends were trimmed by 4 bases and 8 bases, with 15 bases remaining between them. This CDR3 has 14 amino acids.

The receptor's source is an adult in good health and CMV-seronegative. The J gene is TRBJ1-3, the V gene TRBV4-2; no clear D gene. Sequenced: memory CD4+ T cells from blood. CDR3 in DNA: TGTGCCAGCAGCCTCAGCACCGTCGGGGACACCATATATTTT. This sequence encodes CASSLSTVGDTIYF.